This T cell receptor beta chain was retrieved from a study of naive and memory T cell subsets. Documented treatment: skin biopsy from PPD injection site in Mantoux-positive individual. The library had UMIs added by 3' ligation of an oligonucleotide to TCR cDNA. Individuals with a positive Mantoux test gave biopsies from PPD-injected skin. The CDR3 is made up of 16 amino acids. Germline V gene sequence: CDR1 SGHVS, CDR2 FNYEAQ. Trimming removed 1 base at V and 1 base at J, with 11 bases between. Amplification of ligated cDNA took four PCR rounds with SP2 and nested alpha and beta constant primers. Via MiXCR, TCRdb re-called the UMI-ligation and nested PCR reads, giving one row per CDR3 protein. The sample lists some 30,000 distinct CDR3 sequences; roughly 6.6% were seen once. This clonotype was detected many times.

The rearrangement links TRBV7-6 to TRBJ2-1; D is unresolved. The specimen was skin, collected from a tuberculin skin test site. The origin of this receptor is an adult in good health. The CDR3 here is CASSLEPSLSYNEQFF. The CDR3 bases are TGTGCCAGCAGCTTAGAGCCTTCATTATCCTACAATGAGCAGTTCTTC.